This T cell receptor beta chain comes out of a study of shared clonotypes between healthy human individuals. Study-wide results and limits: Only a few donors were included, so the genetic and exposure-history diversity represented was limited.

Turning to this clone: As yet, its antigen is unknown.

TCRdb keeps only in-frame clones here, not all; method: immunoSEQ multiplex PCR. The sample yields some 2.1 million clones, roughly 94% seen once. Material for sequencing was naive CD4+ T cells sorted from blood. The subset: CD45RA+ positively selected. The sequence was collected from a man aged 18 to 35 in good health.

CDR3: CASSHVVGTGAGELFF. CDR3 nucleotides: TGTGCCAGCAGCCATGTCGTGGGGACAGGGGCCGGGGAGCTGTTTTTT. V gene TRBV7-9 combines with J gene TRBJ2-2; 10 bases are shared with TRBD1. Germline lookup yields CDR1 SEHNR and CDR2 FQNEAQ (reference sequence). This CDR3 is 16 amino acids long. With 5 bases clipped from V and 6 bases from J, the junction kept 9 bases outside the gene matches. The full variable domain, completed using reference TRBV7-9 and TRBJ2-2, is DTGVSQNPRHKITKRGQNVTFRCDPISEHNRLYWYRQTLGQGPEFLTYFQNEAQLEKSRLLSDRFSAERPKGSFSTLEIQRTEQGDSAMYLCASSHVVGTGAGELFFGEGSRLTVL.